Only a few counts were recorded for the clone carrying this TCR beta chain. In the authors' methods: Cell counts per sample came from amplifying reference gene primers. Some clones are missing from TCRdb's copy, which holds only in-frame ones; the method was immunoSEQ multiplex PCR. V, J and clone size were drawn from that table, and D and trimming were deduced from the DNA. This repertoire shows over 25,000 clones, under 85% found once; its top ten account for 35%. The sample comes from a study of blood T cell repertoires in COVID-19. The overall study: Italy, Spain and the United States were the sources of the convalescent and acute COVID-19 samples. Sources were T cells, B-cell-depleted T cells, or PBMCs; the material itself was cDNA or gDNA.

The CDR3 has 14 residues. V lost 1 base, J lost 5 bases, and 9 bases lay in between. Germline CDR1 and CDR2: SGHTA and FQGNSA. The specimen sequenced was peripheral blood. The receptor was derived from a man at least 80 years old with acute or convalescent COVID-19. V gene TRBV7-2 combines with J gene TRBJ1-5, with a weak D call TRBD1 (6 bases). CDR3 DNA: TGTGCCAGCAGCTTAGGGGACACTTATCAGCCCCAGCATTTT. Its protein is CASSLGDTYQPQHF. Full variable domain (missing parts from reference TRBV7-2 and TRBJ1-5): GAGVSQSPSNKVTEKGKDVELRCDPISGHTALYWYRQSLGQGLEFLIYFQGNSAPDKSGLPSDRFSAERTGGSVSTLTIQRTQQEDSAVYLCASSLGDTYQPQHFGDGTRLSIL.